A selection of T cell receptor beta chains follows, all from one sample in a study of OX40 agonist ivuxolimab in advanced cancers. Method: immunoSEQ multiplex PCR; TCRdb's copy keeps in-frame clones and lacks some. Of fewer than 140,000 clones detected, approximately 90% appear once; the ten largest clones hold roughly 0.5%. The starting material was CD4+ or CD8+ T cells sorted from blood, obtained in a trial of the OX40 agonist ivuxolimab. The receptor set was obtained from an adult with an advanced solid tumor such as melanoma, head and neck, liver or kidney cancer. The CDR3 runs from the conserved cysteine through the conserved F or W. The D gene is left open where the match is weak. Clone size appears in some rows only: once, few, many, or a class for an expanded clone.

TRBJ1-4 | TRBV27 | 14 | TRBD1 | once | CASSFDRANEKLFF | TGTGCCAGCAGTTTCGACAGGGCTAATGAAAAACTGTTTTTT
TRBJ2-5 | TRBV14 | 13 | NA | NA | CASSQDRGGVQYF | TGTGCCAGCAGCCAAGATCGAGGTGGTGTCCAGTACTTC
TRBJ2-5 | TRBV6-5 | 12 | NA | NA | CASSSSERTQYF | TGTGCCAGCAGTTCCTCCGAGCGGACCCAGTACTTC
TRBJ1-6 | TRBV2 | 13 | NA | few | CASGAGGNSPLHF | TGTGCCAGCGGGGCAGGAGGAAATTCACCCCTCCACTTT
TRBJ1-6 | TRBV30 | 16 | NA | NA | CAWSEGPSSYNSPLHF | TGTGCCTGGAGTGAGGGACCGAGCTCCTATAATTCACCCCTCCACTTT
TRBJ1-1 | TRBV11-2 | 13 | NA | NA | CASSLDLRGRAFF | TGTGCCAGCAGCTTAGACCTTAGGGGTCGAGCTTTCTTT
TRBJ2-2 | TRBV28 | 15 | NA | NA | CASSLSRVDTGELFF | TGTGCCAGCAGTTTATCTAGGGTTGACACCGGGGAGCTGTTTTTT
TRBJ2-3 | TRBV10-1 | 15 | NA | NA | CASSESSGSTDTQYF | TGCGCCAGCAGTGAGTCTAGCGGTAGCACAGATACGCAGTATTTT
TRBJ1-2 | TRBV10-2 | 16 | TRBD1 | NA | CASSEMGQGGNYGYTF | TGCGCCAGCAGTGAGATGGGACAGGGCGGGAACTATGGCTACACCTTC
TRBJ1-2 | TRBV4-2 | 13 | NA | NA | CASSQGQDYGYTF | TGTGCCAGCAGCCAAGGACAGGATTATGGCTACACCTTC
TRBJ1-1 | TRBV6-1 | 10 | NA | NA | CASSWTEAFF | TGTGCCAGCAGCTGGACTGAAGCTTTCTTT
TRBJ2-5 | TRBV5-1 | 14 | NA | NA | CASSLGRSWETQYF | TGCGCCAGCAGCCTAGGGCGGTCGTGGGAGACCCAGTACTTC
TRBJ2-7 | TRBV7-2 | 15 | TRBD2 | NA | CASSVSGGKGYEQYF | TGTGCCAGCAGCGTTAGCGGGGGGAAGGGTTACGAGCAGTACTTC
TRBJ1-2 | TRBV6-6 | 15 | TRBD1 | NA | CASSGTGGPLAGYTF | TGTGCCAGCAGTGGGACAGGGGGACCATTGGCTGGCTACACCTTC
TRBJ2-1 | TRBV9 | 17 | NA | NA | CASSVVGNGGSYNEQFF | TGTGCCAGCAGCGTAGTCGGTAACGGGGGCTCCTACAATGAGCAGTTCTTC
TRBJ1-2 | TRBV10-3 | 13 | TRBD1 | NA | CAISGTGGYGYTF | TGTGCCATCTCAGGGACAGGGGGTTATGGCTACACCTTC
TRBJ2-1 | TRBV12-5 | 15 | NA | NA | CASAPLGGGYNEQFF | TGTGCTAGTGCCCCCTTGGGGGGAGGTTACAATGAGCAGTTCTTC
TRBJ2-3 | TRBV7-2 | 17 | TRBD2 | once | CASSPMIGGGATDTQYF | TGTGCCAGCAGCCCGATGATTGGCGGGGGGGCCACAGATACGCAGTATTTT
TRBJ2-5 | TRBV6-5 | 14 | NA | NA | CASSYSSRQETQYF | TGTGCCAGCAGTTACTCGTCCAGGCAAGAGACCCAGTACTTC
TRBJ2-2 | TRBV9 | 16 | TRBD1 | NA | CASSRPGQGRTGELFF | TGTGCCAGCAGCCGGCCGGGACAGGGAAGGACCGGGGAGCTGTTTTTT
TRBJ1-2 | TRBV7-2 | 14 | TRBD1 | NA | CASRDRQGFYGYTF | TGTGCCAGCAGAGATCGACAGGGGTTCTATGGCTACACCTTC
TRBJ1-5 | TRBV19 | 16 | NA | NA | CASSLSRGSGNQPQHF | TGTGCCAGTAGTCTCAGTAGGGGGAGTGGCAATCAGCCCCAGCATTTT
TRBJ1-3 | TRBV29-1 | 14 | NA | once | CSVLGTPSGNTIYF | TGCAGCGTTCTCGGGACGCCTTCTGGAAACACCATATATTTT
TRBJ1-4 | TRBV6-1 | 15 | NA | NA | CASNREKETNEKLFF | TGTGCCAGCAACAGGGAAAAAGAAACTAATGAAAAACTGTTTTTT
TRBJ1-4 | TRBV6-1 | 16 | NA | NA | CASSVNRVTTNEKLFF | TGTGCCAGCAGTGTAAATAGGGTCACAACTAATGAAAAACTGTTTTTT
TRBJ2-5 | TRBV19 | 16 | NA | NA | CASSTSPWRGRETQYF | TGTGCCAGTAGTACCTCCCCTTGGAGGGGAAGAGAGACCCAGTACTTC
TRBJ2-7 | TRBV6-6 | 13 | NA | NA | CASSYSQSYEQYF | TGTGCCAGCAGTTACTCGCAGTCCTACGAGCAGTACTTC
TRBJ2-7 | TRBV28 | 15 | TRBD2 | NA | CASTSGGYLSHEQYF | TGTGCCAGCACCTCCGGGGGGTACCTCTCCCACGAGCAGTACTTC
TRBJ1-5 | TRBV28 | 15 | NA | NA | CASSPFRLQNQPQHF | TGTGCCAGCAGCCCTTTTCGGCTCCAGAATCAGCCCCAGCATTTT
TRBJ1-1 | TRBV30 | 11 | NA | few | CAWSVGYSAFF | TGTGCCTGGAGTGTAGGTTATTCAGCTTTCTTT
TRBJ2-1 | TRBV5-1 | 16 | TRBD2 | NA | CASSPQTSGSYNEQFF | TGCGCCAGCAGCCCCCAGACTAGCGGCTCCTACAATGAGCAGTTCTTC
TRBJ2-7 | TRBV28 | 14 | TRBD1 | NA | CASSPSQTGYEQYF | TGTGCCAGCAGCCCAAGCCAGACAGGGTACGAGCAGTACTTC
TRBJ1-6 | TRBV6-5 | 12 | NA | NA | CASSRPNSPLHF | TGTGCCAGCAGCCGTCCGAATTCACCCCTCCACTTT
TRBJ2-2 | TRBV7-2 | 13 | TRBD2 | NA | CASSSGLAGELFF | TGTGCCAGCAGTTCCGGACTAGCCGGGGAGCTGTTTTTT
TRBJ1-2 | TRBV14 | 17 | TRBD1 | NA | CASSQASDRGRNYGYTF | TGTGCCAGCAGCCAAGCTTCCGACAGGGGTAGGAACTATGGCTACACCTTC
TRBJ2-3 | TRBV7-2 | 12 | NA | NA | CASSPFTDTQYF | TGTGCCAGCAGCCCCTTCACAGATACGCAGTATTTT
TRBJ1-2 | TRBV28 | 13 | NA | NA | CASSSYRESGYTF | TGTGCCAGCAGTTCCTACAGGGAGAGTGGCTACACCTTC
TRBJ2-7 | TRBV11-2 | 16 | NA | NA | CASSSSSRGRTYEQYF | TGTGCCAGCAGCTCCTCGTCTAGGGGCCGGACCTACGAGCAGTACTTC
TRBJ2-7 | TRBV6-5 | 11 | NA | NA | CASTLGYEQYF | TGTGCCAGCACCTTAGGCTACGAGCAGTACTTC
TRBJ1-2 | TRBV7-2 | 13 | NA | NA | CASSSGEVDGYTF | TGTGCCAGCAGCTCAGGGGAGGTAGATGGCTACACCTTC